This entry features one T cell receptor beta chain sequence. The CDR3 has 14 residues. V shed 5 bases, J shed 5 bases, and the junction held 4 bases outside the gene matches. Looked up from germline, CDR1 is MNHEY and CDR2 is SMNVEV (reference sequence). Sequenced by immunoSEQ multiplex PCR; TCRdb stores in-frame clones only, minus some. The data contain roughly 180,000 clones, about 83% of them singletons. These data belong to a study of blood T cell repertoires in COVID-19. This chain connects TRBV27 to TRBJ2-3; 10 bases line up with TRBD2. The sequence was obtained from a woman aged 25 to 45 who had recovered from COVID-19. Sequences were obtained from PBMCs or T cells enriched from blood (not recorded which). DNA for the CDR3: TGTGCCAGCAGTGTAGCGGGAGGAATAGATACGCAGTATTTT. It translates to CASSVAGGIDTQYF.